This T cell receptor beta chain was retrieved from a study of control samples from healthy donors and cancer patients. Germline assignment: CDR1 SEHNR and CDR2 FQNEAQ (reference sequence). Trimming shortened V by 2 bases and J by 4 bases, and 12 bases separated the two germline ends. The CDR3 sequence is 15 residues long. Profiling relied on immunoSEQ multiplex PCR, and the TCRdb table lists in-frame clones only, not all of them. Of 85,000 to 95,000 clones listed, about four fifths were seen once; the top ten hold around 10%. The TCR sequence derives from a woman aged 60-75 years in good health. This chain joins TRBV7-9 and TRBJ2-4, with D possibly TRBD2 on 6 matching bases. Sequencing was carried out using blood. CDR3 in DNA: TGTGCCAGCAGCTTACGGGGAGGAGCAAAAAACATTCAGTACTTC. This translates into CASSLRGGAKNIQYF.